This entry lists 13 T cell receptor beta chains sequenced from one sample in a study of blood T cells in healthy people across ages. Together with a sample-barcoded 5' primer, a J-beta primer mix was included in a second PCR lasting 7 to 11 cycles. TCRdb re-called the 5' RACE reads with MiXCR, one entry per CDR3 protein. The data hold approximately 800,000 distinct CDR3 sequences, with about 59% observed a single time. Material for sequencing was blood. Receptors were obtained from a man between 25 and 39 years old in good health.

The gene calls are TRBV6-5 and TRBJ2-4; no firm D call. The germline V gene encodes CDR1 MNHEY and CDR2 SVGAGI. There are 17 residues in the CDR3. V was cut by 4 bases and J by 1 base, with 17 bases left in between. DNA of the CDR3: TGTGCCAGCAGTTTGAGATGGGGATTCGGGGCCAAAAACATTCAGTACTTC. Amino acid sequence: CASSLRWGFGAKNIQYF.

The CDR3 DNA follows: TGTGCCAGCACCTCGGAGAGGAACATTCAGTACTTC. This gives the protein CASTSERNIQYF. J is TRBJ2-4 and V is TRBV2; D unclear. The CDR3 contains 12 residues. V shed 7 bases and J shed 7 bases, with 11 bases lying between them. CDR1 and CDR2 from the germline V gene are SNHLY and FYNNEI.

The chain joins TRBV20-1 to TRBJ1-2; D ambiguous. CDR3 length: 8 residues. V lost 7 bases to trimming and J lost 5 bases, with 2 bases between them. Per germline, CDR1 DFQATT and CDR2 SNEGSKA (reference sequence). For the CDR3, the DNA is TGCAGTGGATATGGCTACACCTTC. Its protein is CSGYGYTF.

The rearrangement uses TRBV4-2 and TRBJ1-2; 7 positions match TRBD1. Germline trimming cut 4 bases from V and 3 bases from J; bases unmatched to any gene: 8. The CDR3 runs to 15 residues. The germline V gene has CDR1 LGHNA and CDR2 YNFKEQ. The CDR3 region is CASSLPDREDYGYTF. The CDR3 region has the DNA TGTGCCAGCAGCCTCCCCGACAGGGAAGACTATGGCTACACCTTC.

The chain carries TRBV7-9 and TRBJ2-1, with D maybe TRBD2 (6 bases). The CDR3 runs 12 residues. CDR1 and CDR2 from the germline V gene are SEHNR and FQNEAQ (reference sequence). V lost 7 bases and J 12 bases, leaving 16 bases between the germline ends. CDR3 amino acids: CASKDYRAGQFF. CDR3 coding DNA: TGTGCCAGCAAGGACTACCGAGCGGGGCAGTTCTTC.

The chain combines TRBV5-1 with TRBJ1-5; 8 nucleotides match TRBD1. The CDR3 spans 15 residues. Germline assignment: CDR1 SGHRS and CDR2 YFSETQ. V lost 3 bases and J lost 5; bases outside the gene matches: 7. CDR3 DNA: TGCGCCAGCAGCTATAGGACAGGGTCAGATCAGCCCCAGCATTTT. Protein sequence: CASSYRTGSDQPQHF.

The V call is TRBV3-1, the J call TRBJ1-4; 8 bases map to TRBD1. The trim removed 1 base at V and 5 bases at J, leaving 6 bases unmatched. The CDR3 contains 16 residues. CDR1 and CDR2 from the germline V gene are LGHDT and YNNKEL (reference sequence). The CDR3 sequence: CASSQVFRDRNEKLFF. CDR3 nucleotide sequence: TGTGCCAGCAGCCAAGTGTTCCGGGACAGGAATGAAAAACTGTTTTTT.

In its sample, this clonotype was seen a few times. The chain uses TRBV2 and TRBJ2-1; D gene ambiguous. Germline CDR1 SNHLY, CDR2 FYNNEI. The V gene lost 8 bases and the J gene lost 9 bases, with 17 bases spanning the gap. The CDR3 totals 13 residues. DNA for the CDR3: TGTGCCAGCGAGACTCAGCCCGTTGGTGAGCAGTTCTTC. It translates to CASETQPVGEQFF.

This CDR3 reads CAISDSIGTSGHTQYF. The CDR3 DNA reads TGTGCCATCAGTGACAGTATAGGGACTAGCGGTCATACGCAGTATTTT. This sequence joins TRBV10-3 and TRBJ2-3; 11 nucleotides agree with TRBD2. J gave up 7 bases and V 3 bases, and 9 bases lay outside the gene matches. Germline assignment: CDR1 ENHRY and CDR2 SYGVKD. This CDR3 comprises 16 residues.

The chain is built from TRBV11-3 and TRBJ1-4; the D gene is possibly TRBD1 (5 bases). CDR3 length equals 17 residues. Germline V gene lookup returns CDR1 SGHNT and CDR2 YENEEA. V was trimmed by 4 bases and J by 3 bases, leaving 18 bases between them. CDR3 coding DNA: TGTGCCAGCAGCTCTGACAGACGAGCCTCGTCTAATGAAAAACTGTTTTTT. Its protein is CASSSDRRASSNEKLFF.

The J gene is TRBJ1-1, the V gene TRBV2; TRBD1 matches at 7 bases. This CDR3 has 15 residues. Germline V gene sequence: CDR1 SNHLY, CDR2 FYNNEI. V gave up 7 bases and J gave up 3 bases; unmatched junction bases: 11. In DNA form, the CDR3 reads TGTGCCAGCAACCCAAATCACAGGGGTGACACTGAAGCTTTCTTT. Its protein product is CASNPNHRGDTEAFF.

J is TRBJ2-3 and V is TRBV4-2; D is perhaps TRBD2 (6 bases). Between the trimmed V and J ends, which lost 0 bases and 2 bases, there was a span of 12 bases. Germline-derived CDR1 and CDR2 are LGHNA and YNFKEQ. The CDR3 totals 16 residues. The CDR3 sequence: CASSQESGEPTDTQYF. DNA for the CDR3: TGTGCCAGCAGCCAAGAGTCGGGGGAGCCCACAGATACGCAGTATTTT.

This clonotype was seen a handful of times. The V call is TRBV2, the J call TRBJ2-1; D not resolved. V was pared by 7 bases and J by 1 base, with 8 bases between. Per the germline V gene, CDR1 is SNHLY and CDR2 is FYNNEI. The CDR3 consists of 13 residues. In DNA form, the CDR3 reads TGTGCCAGCAAGGAAGTTTCCTACAATGAGCAGTTCTTC. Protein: CASKEVSYNEQFF.